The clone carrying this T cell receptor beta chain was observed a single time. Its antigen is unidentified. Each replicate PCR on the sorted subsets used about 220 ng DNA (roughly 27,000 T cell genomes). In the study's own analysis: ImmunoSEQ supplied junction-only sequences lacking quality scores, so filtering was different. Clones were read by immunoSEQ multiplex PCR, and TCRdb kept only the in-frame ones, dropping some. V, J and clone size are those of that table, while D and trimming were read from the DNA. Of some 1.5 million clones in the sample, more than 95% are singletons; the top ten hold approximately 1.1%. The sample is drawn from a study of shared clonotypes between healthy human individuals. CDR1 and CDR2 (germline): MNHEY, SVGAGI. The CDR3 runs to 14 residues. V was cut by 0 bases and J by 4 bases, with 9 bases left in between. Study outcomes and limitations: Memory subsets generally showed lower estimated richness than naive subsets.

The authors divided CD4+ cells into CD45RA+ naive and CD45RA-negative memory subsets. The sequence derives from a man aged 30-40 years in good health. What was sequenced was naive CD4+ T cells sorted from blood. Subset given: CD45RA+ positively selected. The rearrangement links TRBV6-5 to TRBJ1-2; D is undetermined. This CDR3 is CASSYSTLFYGYTF. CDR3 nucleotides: TGTGCCAGCAGTTACTCGACCCTGTTCTATGGCTACACCTTC.